The rows below give T cell receptor beta chains drawn from one sample of a study of blood T cells in healthy people across ages. TCRdb ran MiXCR on the 5' RACE reads and lists one entry per CDR3 protein. This sample has about 600,000 distinct CDR3 sequences, with roughly 48% found just once. What was sequenced was blood. Receptors were obtained from a man older than 75 in good health. Both conserved end residues are part of each CDR3. The order of the fields is J gene, V gene, CDR3 protein.

J gene: TRBJ1-1; V gene: TRBV20-1; CDR3 protein: CSALVPGQGTPGAFF
J gene: TRBJ1-4; V gene: TRBV6-5; CDR3 protein: CASSSQRSSTNEKLFF
J gene: TRBJ1-2; V gene: TRBV12-3/TRBV12-4; CDR3 protein: CASSSIPAGTGYGYTF
J gene: TRBJ1-2; V gene: TRBV10-3; CDR3 protein: CAISSPGPQWYGYTF
J gene: TRBJ2-5; V gene: TRBV5-1; CDR3 protein: CASSFLTDRPNEQYF
J gene: TRBJ2-1; V gene: TRBV20-1; CDR3 protein: CSAGVIGGNEQFF
J gene: TRBJ1-2; V gene: TRBV27; CDR3 protein: CASSPRSASGYTF
J gene: TRBJ2-3; V gene: TRBV6-5; CDR3 protein: CASRPDQTDTQYF
J gene: NA; V gene: TRBV20-1; CDR3 protein: CSTPPPTGGSETQYF
J gene: TRBJ1-1; V gene: TRBV29-1; CDR3 protein: CSVEMAGKAFF
J gene: TRBJ2-1; V gene: TRBV6-6; CDR3 protein: CASSPRTLGNEQFF
J gene: TRBJ2-1; V gene: TRBV7-2; CDR3 protein: CASSFGLAGGSSYNEQFF
J gene: TRBJ2-3; V gene: TRBV29-1; CDR3 protein: CSVDRIKDTQYF
J gene: TRBJ2-7; V gene: TRBV3-1; CDR3 protein: CASSRTSGVQYF
J gene: TRBJ1-1; V gene: TRBV6-2/TRBV6-3; CDR3 protein: CASSQGDHRGRNTEAFF
J gene: TRBJ1-6; V gene: TRBV20-1; CDR3 protein: CSARAGGTNSPLHF
J gene: TRBJ1-4; V gene: TRBV7-2; CDR3 protein: CASSPLQNEKLFF
J gene: TRBJ2-1; V gene: TRBV18; CDR3 protein: CASSPREGINNEQFF
J gene: TRBJ1-1; V gene: TRBV11-1; CDR3 protein: CASSQGRRNTEAFF
J gene: TRBJ1-2; V gene: TRBV11-2; CDR3 protein: CASSSNMPRLDGYTF
J gene: TRBJ2-7; V gene: TRBV15; CDR3 protein: CATSRDYGGPHEQYF
J gene: TRBJ2-1; V gene: TRBV11-3; CDR3 protein: CASSLEGWDNEQFF
J gene: TRBJ2-7; V gene: TRBV12-5; CDR3 protein: CASGLSTLEQYF